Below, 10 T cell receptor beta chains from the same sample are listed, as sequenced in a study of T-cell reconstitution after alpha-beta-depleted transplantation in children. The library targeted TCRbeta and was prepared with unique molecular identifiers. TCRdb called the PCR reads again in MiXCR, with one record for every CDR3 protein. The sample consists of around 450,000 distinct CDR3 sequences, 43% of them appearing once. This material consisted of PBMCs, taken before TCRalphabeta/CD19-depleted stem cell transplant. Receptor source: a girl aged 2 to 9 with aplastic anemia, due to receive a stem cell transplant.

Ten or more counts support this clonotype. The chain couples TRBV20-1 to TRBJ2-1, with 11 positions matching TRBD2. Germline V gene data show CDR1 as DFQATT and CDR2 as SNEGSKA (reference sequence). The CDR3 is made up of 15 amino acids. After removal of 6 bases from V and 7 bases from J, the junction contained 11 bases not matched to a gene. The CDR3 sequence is CSAPTSGSHLNEQFF. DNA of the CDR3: TGCAGTGCACCTACTAGCGGGAGTCATTTGAATGAGCAGTTCTTC.

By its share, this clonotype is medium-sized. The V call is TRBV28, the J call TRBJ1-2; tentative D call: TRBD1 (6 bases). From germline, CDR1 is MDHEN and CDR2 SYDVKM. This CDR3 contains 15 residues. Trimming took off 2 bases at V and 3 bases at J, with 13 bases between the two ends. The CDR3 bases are TGTGCCAGCAGTTTACGGGGGGGCGGTGACTATGGCTACACCTTC. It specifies CASSLRGGGDYGYTF.

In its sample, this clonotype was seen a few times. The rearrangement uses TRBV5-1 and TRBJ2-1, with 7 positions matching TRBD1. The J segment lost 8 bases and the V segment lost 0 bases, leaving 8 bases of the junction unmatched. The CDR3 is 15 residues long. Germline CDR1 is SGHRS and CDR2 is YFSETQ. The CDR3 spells CASSLEGTDLYEQFF. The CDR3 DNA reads TGCGCCAGCAGCTTGGAGGGGACAGATTTGTATGAGCAGTTCTTC.

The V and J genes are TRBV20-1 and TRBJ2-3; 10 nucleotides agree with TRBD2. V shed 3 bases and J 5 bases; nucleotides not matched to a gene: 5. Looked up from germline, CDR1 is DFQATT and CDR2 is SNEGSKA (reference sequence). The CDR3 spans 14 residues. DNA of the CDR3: TGCAGTGCTAGGATAGCGGGGGGCATAGATACGCAGTATTTT. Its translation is CSARIAGGIDTQYF.

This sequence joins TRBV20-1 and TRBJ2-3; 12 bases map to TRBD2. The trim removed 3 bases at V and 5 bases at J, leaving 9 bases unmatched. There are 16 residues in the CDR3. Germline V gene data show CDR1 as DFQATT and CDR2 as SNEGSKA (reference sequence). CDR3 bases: TGCAGTGCTAGTAGGCTAGCGGGAGGGGCGGGAGATACGCAGTATTTT. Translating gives CSASRLAGGAGDTQYF.

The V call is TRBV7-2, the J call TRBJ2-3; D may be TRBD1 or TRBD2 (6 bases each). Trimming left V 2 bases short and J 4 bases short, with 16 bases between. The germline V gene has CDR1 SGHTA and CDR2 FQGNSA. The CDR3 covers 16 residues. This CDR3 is CASSLRGVNLPDTQYF. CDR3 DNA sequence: TGTGCCAGCAGCTTAAGGGGGGTTAATCTCCCAGATACGCAGTATTTT.

Here the CDR3 reads CASSLGILAGILYEQYF. Written as DNA, the CDR3 is TGTGCCAGCAGCTTGGGTATTCTAGCGGGGATCCTCTACGAGCAGTACTTC. The V gene is TRBV5-5, the J gene TRBJ2-7; 9 bases are shared with TRBD2. CDR1 and CDR2 from the germline V gene are SGHKS and YYEKEE (reference sequence). The CDR3 runs 17 residues. V trimming: 0 bases; J trimming: 3 bases; junction bases outside the gene matches: 10.

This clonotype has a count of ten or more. The CDR3 is CASSDSQTQYF. CDR3 nucleotides: TGTGCCAGCAGTGACAGCCAGACCCAGTACTTC. This sequence joins TRBV6-5 and TRBJ2-5, with D possibly being TRBD1 (5 bases). V shed 5 bases and J shed 6 bases, with 7 bases lying between them. The CDR3 loop spans 11 amino acids. Germline lookup yields CDR1 MNHEY and CDR2 SVGAGI.

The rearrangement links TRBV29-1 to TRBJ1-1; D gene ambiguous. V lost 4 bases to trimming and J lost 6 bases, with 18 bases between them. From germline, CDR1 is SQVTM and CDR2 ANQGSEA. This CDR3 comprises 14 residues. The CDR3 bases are TGCAGCGTTGTAATAGGGTCGGGTAGCGCTGAAGCTTTCTTT. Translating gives CSVVIGSGSAEAFF.

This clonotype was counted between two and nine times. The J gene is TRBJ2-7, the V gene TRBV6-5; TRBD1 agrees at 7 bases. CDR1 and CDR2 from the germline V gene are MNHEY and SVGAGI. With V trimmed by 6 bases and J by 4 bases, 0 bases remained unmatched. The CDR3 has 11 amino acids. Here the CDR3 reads CASRQGYEQYF. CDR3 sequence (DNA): TGTGCCAGCAGACAGGGGTACGAGCAGTACTTC.